Below are 18 T cell receptor beta chains sequenced from a single sample in a study of cytomegalovirus exposure and HLA in healthy donors. Data came from immunoSEQ multiplex PCR; TCRdb stores just in-frame clones and leaves some out. This sample has around 71,000 clones, with approximately 94% found just once. The material sequenced was PBMCs. The receptors shown here come from a man between 18 and 35 years old in good health and CMV-seropositive.

The chain uses TRBV13 and TRBJ1-2; 9 bases align to TRBD1. J lost 4 bases, V lost 4 bases, and 7 bases had no gene match. The V gene's germline CDR1 is PRHDT and CDR2 FYEKMQ (reference sequence). The CDR3 contains 15 residues. CDR3 sequence (DNA): TGTGCCAGCAGCTCGGGGACAGGGTTAAGCTATGGCTACACCTTC. It specifies CASSSGTGLSYGYTF. Full variable domain (remainder filled in from reference TRBV13 and TRBJ1-2): AAGVIQSPRHLIKEKRETATLKCYPIPRHDTVYWYQQGPGQDPQFLISFYEKMQSDKGSIPDRFSAQQFSDYHSELNMSSLELGDSALYFCASSSGTGLSYGYTFGSGTRLTVV.

The J gene is TRBJ2-3, the V gene TRBV5-1; a possible D gene is TRBD1 (5 bases). There are 16 residues in the CDR3. Trimming stripped 3 bases from V and 0 bases from J, with 14 bases between. Germline V CDR1 and CDR2: SGHRS, YFSETQ. The CDR3: CASSWGRQTSTDTQYF. The DNA of the CDR3 is TGCGCCAGCAGCTGGGGAAGACAGACCAGCACAGATACGCAGTATTTT.

The genes are TRBV13 and TRBJ2-7, with 8 positions matching TRBD1. From germline, CDR1 is PRHDT and CDR2 FYEKMQ (reference sequence). Trimming removed 3 bases from V and 2 bases from J; junction bases left unmatched: 9. This CDR3 spans 16 amino acids. The CDR3 protein is CASSFAYKGQAYEQYF. CDR3 bases: TGTGCCAGCAGCTTCGCCTACAAGGGACAGGCCTACGAGCAGTACTTC.

The chain recombines TRBV7-2 with TRBJ1-1; D unresolved. The germline V gene encodes CDR1 SGHTA and CDR2 FQGNSA. Trimming removed 1 base at V and 1 base at J, with 7 bases between. The CDR3 consists of 14 residues. DNA of the CDR3: TGTGCCAGCAGCTTAGGTTCAGGGAACACTGAAGCTTTCTTT. Translation: CASSLGSGNTEAFF. Variable domain in full (rest from reference TRBV7-2 and TRBJ1-1): GAGVSQSPSNKVTEKGKDVELRCDPISGHTALYWYRQSLGQGLEFLIYFQGNSAPDKSGLPSDRFSAERTGGSVSTLTIQRTQQEDSAVYLCASSLGSGNTEAFFGQGTRLTVV.

This chain uses TRBV4-1 with TRBJ1-2; D is undetermined. The CDR3 runs to 15 residues. The germline CDR1 and CDR2 sequences are MGHRA and YSYEKL. V was trimmed by 5 bases and J by 0 bases, leaving 13 bases between them. CDR3: CASSFLLDSNYGYTF. CDR3 in DNA: TGCGCCAGCAGCTTCCTGCTCGACTCTAACTATGGCTACACCTTC.

This clone was counted a single time. The chain joins TRBV19 to TRBJ2-4; D is possibly TRBD2 (6 bases). V lost 6 bases and J lost 10, with 10 bases in between. Germline loops: CDR1 LNHDA, CDR2 SQIVND (reference sequence). The CDR3 is 11 amino acids. CDR3 residues: CASSGGTIQYF. DNA of the CDR3: TGTGCCAGTAGCGGGGGTACAATTCAGTACTTC.

The J gene is TRBJ2-1, the V gene TRBV28; 8 positions agree with TRBD2. Germline CDR1 is MDHEN and CDR2 is SYDVKM. The CDR3 covers 15 residues. V was pared by 10 bases and J by 8 bases, with 16 bases of the junction left unmatched. CDR3 sequence (DNA): TGTGCCACAAAACCGCCGGGAGGGCCGGGGGATGAGCAGTTCTTC. It specifies CATKPPGGPGDEQFF.

The V and J genes are TRBV2 and TRBJ1-4; TRBD1 matches at 8 bases. Germline loops: CDR1 SNHLY, CDR2 FYNNEI. V gave up 6 bases and J gave up 6 bases; unmatched junction bases: 9. This CDR3 contains 15 residues. CDR3 amino acids: CASRGGQGVHEKLFF. In DNA form, the CDR3 reads TGTGCCAGCAGGGGAGGACAGGGTGTGCATGAAAAACTGTTTTTT.

This chain joins TRBV6-5 and TRBJ2-7; 7 bases align to TRBD1. The CDR3 consists of 14 residues. V shed 5 bases, J shed 3 bases, and the junction held 7 bases outside the gene matches. Germline V gene lookup returns CDR1 MNHEY and CDR2 SVGAGI. In DNA form, the CDR3 reads TGTGCCAGCAGTCTACGACAGGGAGTCTACGAGCAGTACTTC. As protein: CASSLRQGVYEQYF.

DNA of the CDR3: TGTGCCAGCAGCGTAGCGTTCGTCAATGAGCAGTTCTTC. Translation: CASSVAFVNEQFF. The chain recombines TRBV9 with TRBJ2-1, with unresolved D. V lost 0 bases, J lost 6 bases, and 7 bases lay in between. Germline loops: CDR1 SGDLS, CDR2 YYNGEE. This CDR3 contains 13 residues.

The chain joins TRBV7-9 to TRBJ2-7, with TRBD1 identical over 9 bases. J gave up 4 bases and V 7 bases, and 5 bases lay outside the gene matches. The length of the CDR3 is 13 residues. Germline-derived CDR1 and CDR2 are SEHNR and FQNEAQ (reference sequence). The CDR3: CASIQGQGYEQYF. The CDR3 coding sequence is TGTGCCAGCATTCAGGGACAGGGTTACGAGCAGTACTTC.

The CDR3 region is CASRRDGFGSGANVLTF. CDR3 DNA sequence: TGCGCCAGCAGGCGGGACGGCTTTGGGTCTGGGGCCAACGTCCTGACTTTC. V is TRBV10-2 and J is TRBJ2-6; perhaps TRBD2 as D (6 bases). From germline, CDR1 is WSHSY and CDR2 SAAADI. CDR3 length: 17 amino acids. With 6 bases removed from V and 1 base from J, the gap between germline ends came to 16 bases.

J is TRBJ2-2 and V is TRBV4-1; 7 nucleotides align to TRBD1. This CDR3 spans 17 amino acids. From germline, CDR1 is MGHRA and CDR2 YSYEKL. V was clipped by 3 bases and J by 5 bases; unmatched bases: 12. The CDR3 bases are TGCGCCAGCAGCCACGAAACCTCGGACAGGAGAACCGGGGAGCTGTTTTTT. Translating it yields CASSHETSDRRTGELFF.

The V gene is TRBV6-6, the J gene TRBJ2-2; 8 bases fit TRBD2. Germline CDR1 is MNHNY and CDR2 is SVGAGI (reference sequence). The CDR3 sequence is 16 residues long. V trimming: 6 bases; J trimming: 4 bases; junction bases outside the gene matches: 10. CDR3: CASRGTITSGTGELFF. As DNA, the CDR3 is TGTGCCAGCAGGGGGACTATTACTAGCGGCACCGGGGAGCTGTTTTTT.

The chain employs TRBV7-3 and TRBJ2-3; 15 bases are shared with TRBD2. Germline assignment: CDR1 SGHTA and CDR2 FQGTGA. CDR3 length: 18 amino acids. Germline trimming cut 3 bases from V and 4 bases from J; bases unmatched to any gene: 8. The CDR3 is CASSLGLAGGVFPDTQYF. The CDR3 DNA is TGTGCCAGCAGCTTGGGACTAGCGGGGGGAGTCTTCCCAGATACGCAGTATTTT.

This clone has more than one count but fewer than ten. This chain uses TRBV7-8 with TRBJ2-3, with 8 bases that match TRBD2. From germline, CDR1 is SGHVS and CDR2 FQNEAQ. The CDR3 totals 15 residues. With 4 bases clipped from V and 2 bases from J, the junction kept 5 bases outside the gene matches. The CDR3 DNA follows: TGTGCCAGCAGCTCCCGGGAGGGGAACACAGATACGCAGTATTTT. Translation gives CASSSREGNTDTQYF. The variable domain in full, completed from reference TRBV7-8 and TRBJ2-3, reads GAGVSQSPRYKVAKRGQDVALRCDPISGHVSLFWYQQALGQGPEFLTYFQNEAQLDKSGLPSDRFFAERPEGSVSTLKIQRTQQEDSAVYLCASSSREGNTDTQYFGPGTRLTVL.

V gene TRBV30 combines with J gene TRBJ2-3, with TRBD1 as a possible D gene (6 bases). This CDR3 comprises 15 residues. CDR1 is GTSNPN, CDR2 SVGIG, per germline (reference sequence). V lost 0 bases, J lost 1 base, and 11 bases lay in between. CDR3 nucleotides: TGTGCCTGGAGTGTGACAGGTGGGGGCACAGATACGCAGTATTTT. Its translation: CAWSVTGGGTDTQYF.

V usage is TRBV19 and J usage is TRBJ2-1, with 14 bases that match TRBD2. This CDR3 spans 14 amino acids. V lost 9 bases to trimming and J lost 5 bases; unmatched junction nucleotides: 3. Germline CDR1 is LNHDA and CDR2 is SQIVND (reference sequence). The CDR3: CASMTSGGDNEQFF. The CDR3 nucleotides read TGTGCCAGCATGACTAGCGGGGGGGACAATGAGCAGTTCTTC.